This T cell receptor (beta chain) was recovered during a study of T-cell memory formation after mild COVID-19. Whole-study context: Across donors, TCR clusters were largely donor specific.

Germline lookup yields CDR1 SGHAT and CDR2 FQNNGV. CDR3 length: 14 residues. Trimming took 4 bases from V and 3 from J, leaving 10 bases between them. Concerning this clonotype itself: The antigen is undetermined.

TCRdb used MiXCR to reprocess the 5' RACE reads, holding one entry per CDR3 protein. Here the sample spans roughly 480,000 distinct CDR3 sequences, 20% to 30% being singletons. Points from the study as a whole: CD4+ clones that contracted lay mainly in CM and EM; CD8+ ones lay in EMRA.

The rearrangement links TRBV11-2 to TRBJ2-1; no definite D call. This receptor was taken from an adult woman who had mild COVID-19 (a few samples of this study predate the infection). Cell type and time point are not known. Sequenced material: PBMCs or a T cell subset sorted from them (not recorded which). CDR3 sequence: CASSWSSVYNEQFF. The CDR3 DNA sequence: TGTGCCAGCAGCTGGAGCTCGGTCTACAATGAGCAGTTCTTC.